Listed below are T cell receptor beta chains from one sample, sequenced in a study of blood T cell repertoires in COVID-19. Profiling relied on immunoSEQ multiplex PCR, and the TCRdb table lists in-frame clones only, not all of them. The sample yields 50,000 to 70,000 clones, roughly nine tenths seen once. The sample taken for sequencing was peripheral blood. The receptors originated from a woman aged 70-85 years with active COVID-19. The CDR3 runs from the conserved cysteine through the conserved F or W. The D gene is left open where the match is weak. Rows may omit the clone size; those that give it use once, few, many or a size class.

-	TRBV5-1	TRBD1	TRBJ2-1	CASSPRTGGNEQFF	TGCGCCAGCAGCCCACGGACAGGGGGCAATGAGCAGTTCTTC
once	TRBV7-6	TRBD2	TRBJ2-7	CASSQGAGGGYEQYF	TGTGCCAGCAGCCAAGGGGCGGGAGGGGGTTACGAGCAGTACTTC
-	TRBV5-6	-	TRBJ1-1	CASSSLQGWNTEAFF	TGTGCCAGCAGCTCATTACAGGGTTGGAACACTGAAGCTTTCTTT
-	TRBV9	TRBD2	TRBJ2-1	CASSVKQTSGPTYNEQFF	TGTGCCAGCAGCGTAAAACAGACTAGCGGGCCGACCTACAATGAGCAGTTCTTC
-	TRBV5-6	TRBD1	TRBJ1-1	CASRAGTGGGGAEAFF	TGTGCCAGCAGGGCCGGGACAGGGGGGGGAGGGGCTGAAGCTTTCTTT
-	TRBV2	-	TRBJ2-5	CASRGTEGRTQYF	TGTGCCAGCAGGGGGACTGAAGGTCGGACCCAGTACTTC
-	TRBV5-4	TRBD1	TRBJ1-2	CASSDYPDRGIGYGYTF	TGTGCCAGCAGCGATTACCCGGACAGGGGGATTGGATATGGCTACACCTTC
-	TRBV15	-	TRBJ2-1	CATSRALNRDEQFF	TGTGCCACCAGCAGAGCCCTTAACAGGGATGAGCAGTTCTTC
-	TRBV6-4	TRBD2	TRBJ2-2	CASSDSSGRDTGELFF	TGTGCCAGCAGTGACTCTAGCGGGAGGGACACCGGGGAGCTGTTTTTT
-	TRBV5-1	TRBD2	TRBJ2-7	CASRTGGGNYEQYF	TGCGCCAGCAGGACGGGAGGGGGGAACTACGAGCAGTACTTC
-	TRBV6-5	-	TRBJ1-2	CASRFRGGYTF	TGTGCCAGCCGATTTCGGGGTGGCTACACCTTC
few	TRBV28	-	TRBJ2-7	CASSLEGRSYEQYF	TGTGCCAGCAGTTTAGAGGGCAGGTCTTACGAGCAGTACTTC
-	TRBV30	-	TRBJ2-1	CATGREAHGDEQFF	TGTGCCACCGGCCGGGAAGCCCACGGCGATGAGCAGTTCTTC
-	TRBV11-2	TRBD1	TRBJ2-7	CASSSKPGQVHNEQYF	TGTGCCAGCAGCTCGAAACCGGGACAGGTTCATAACGAGCAGTACTTC
-	TRBV6-5	-	TRBJ1-6	CASSLDGGGNSPLHF	TGTGCCAGCAGCTTAGACGGAGGAGGGAATTCACCCCTCCACTTT
once	TRBV7-3	TRBD2	TRBJ2-3	CASSLGGLAGGTDTQYF	TGTGCCAGCAGCTTAGGAGGACTAGCGGGAGGGACAGATACGCAGTATTTT
-	TRBV5-4	-	TRBJ2-7	CASSPGTQISYEQYF	TGTGCCAGCAGCCCCGGGACTCAAATCTCCTACGAGCAGTACTTC
-	TRBV28	TRBD1	TRBJ2-5	CASSRTGGKTQYF	TGTGCCAGCAGTCGGACAGGGGGAAAGACCCAGTACTTC
once	TRBV20-1	-	TRBJ2-7	CSAVEAHEQYF	TGCAGTGCTGTAGAAGCTCACGAGCAGTACTTC
-	TRBV25-1	-	TRBJ2-1	CASSEWRGTTYNEQFF	TGTGCCAGCAGTGAATGGAGGGGGACTACTTACAATGAGCAGTTCTTC
-	TRBV28	-	TRBJ1-1	CASRAQGPTEAFF	TGTGCCAGCAGGGCACAGGGTCCAACTGAAGCTTTCTTT
-	TRBV19	TRBD1	TRBJ2-5	CASSELRTGSETQYF	TGTGCCAGTAGTGAGTTAAGGACAGGGTCCGAGACCCAGTACTTC
-	TRBV6-5	-	TRBJ1-1	CASSLSGAEAFF	TGTGCCAGCAGTCTTTCGGGGGCTGAAGCTTTCTTT
-	TRBV18	-	TRBJ2-2	CASSPGTKNTGELFF	TGTGCCAGCTCACCAGGGACAAAGAACACCGGGGAGCTGTTTTTT
-	TRBV28	TRBD1	TRBJ1-3	CASSQEDRAGNTIYF	TGTGCCAGCAGCCAGGAGGACAGGGCTGGAAACACCATATATTTT
-	TRBV25-1	TRBD1	TRBJ1-2	CASSAQGLGSDGYTF	TGTGCCAGCAGTGCACAGGGGCTCGGATCCGATGGCTACACCTTC
once	TRBV24-1	-	TRBJ2-5	CATSDLQGGSQETQYF	TGTGCCACCAGTGATTTGCAAGGGGGATCCCAAGAGACCCAGTACTTC
-	TRBV28	-	TRBJ1-1	CASSHVRRGVGEAFF	TGTGCCAGCAGCCATGTGCGTCGGGGAGTGGGTGAAGCTTTCTTT
-	TRBV24-1	TRBD1	TRBJ1-4	CATSSSGTGGDEKLFF	TGTGCCACCAGTTCCTCCGGGACAGGGGGAGATGAAAAACTGTTTTTT
once	TRBV7-9	TRBD2	TRBJ2-7	CASSLAGGKFYEQYF	TGTGCCAGCAGCCTAGCGGGAGGCAAGTTCTACGAGCAGTACTTC
-	TRBV6-5	TRBD2	TRBJ2-3	CASSFLGLAGGEYF	TGTGCCAGCAGTTTTTTGGGACTAGCGGGGGGGGAGTATTTT
-	TRBV4-1	TRBD2	TRBJ2-5	CASSHIEPGLAGEGYQETQYF	TGCGCCAGCAGCCATATAGAACCGGGACTAGCGGGAGAGGGGTACCAAGAGACCCAGTACTTC
-	TRBV7-2	TRBD2	TRBJ2-5	CASSLVALARGSQYF	TGTGCCAGCAGCTTAGTTGCACTAGCGCGCGGATCCCAGTACTTC
-	TRBV6-1	-	TRBJ2-3	CASSEAQFFRRRETDTQYF	TGTGCCAGCAGTGAAGCGCAGTTTTTTAGGAGAAGAGAAACAGATACGCAGTATTTT
-	TRBV12-3/TRBV12-4	-	TRBJ2-1	CASRLDRYNEQFF	TGTGCCAGCAGACTAGATCGCTACAATGAGCAGTTCTTC
-	TRBV25-1	TRBD1	TRBJ2-5	CASSGGTGEGETQYF	TGTGCCAGCAGTGGCGGGACAGGGGAAGGAGAGACCCAGTACTTC
once	TRBV24-1	TRBD1	TRBJ2-7	CATSDNSGQGNYEQYF	TGTGCCACCAGTGATAATTCGGGACAGGGGAACTACGAGCAGTACTTC
-	TRBV6-5	TRBD2	TRBJ2-2	CASRTGGRNPGELFF	TGTGCCAGCAGGACGGGCGGGAGGAACCCCGGGGAGCTGTTTTTT
-	TRBV4-2	TRBD2	TRBJ2-1	CASSQEVGLADNEQFF	TGTGCCAGCAGCCAAGAGGTGGGACTAGCGGACAATGAGCAGTTCTTC
-	TRBV28	TRBD1	TRBJ1-2	CASRGSQGDPNYGYTF	TGTGCCAGCAGAGGATCCCAGGGGGACCCAAACTATGGCTACACCTTC
-	TRBV30	-	TRBJ1-5	CAWRSQGNQPQHF	TGTGCCTGGAGATCACAGGGAAATCAGCCCCAGCATTTT
few	TRBV28	TRBD1	TRBJ1-5	CASKTLWGQGAGQPQHF	TGTGCCAGCAAGACTCTATGGGGACAGGGGGCCGGTCAGCCCCAGCATTTT
-	TRBV19	TRBD1	TRBJ1-2	CASSKTGLGGYTF	TGTGCCAGTAGTAAGACAGGGCTTGGTGGCTACACCTTC
-	TRBV24-1	-	TRBJ2-1	CATSVERGNNEQFF	TGTGCCACCAGTGTAGAGCGAGGCAACAATGAGCAGTTCTTC
once	TRBV30	TRBD1	TRBJ1-4	CAWIDRGEKLFF	TGTGCCTGGATTGACAGGGGCGAAAAACTGTTTTTT
-	TRBV27	TRBD1	TRBJ1-1	CASSKDRVGTEAFF	TGTGCCAGCAGTAAAGACAGGGTGGGCACTGAAGCTTTCTTT
-	TRBV5-1	-	TRBJ2-1	CASSLLTSYNEQFF	TGCGCCAGCAGTTTACTTACCTCCTACAATGAGCAGTTCTTC
-	TRBV5-1	TRBD1	TRBJ1-3	CASSLEGGIGNTIYF	TGCGCCAGCAGCTTGGAAGGGGGCATTGGAAACACCATATATTTT
-	TRBV28	-	TRBJ2-1	CASSLFNEQFF	TGTGCCAGCAGTCTCTTCAATGAGCAGTTCTTC
-	TRBV7-9	TRBD1	TRBJ1-3	CASSRTNRGSAGNTIYF	TGTGCCAGCAGCAGGACAAACAGGGGCTCAGCTGGAAACACCATATATTTT
-	TRBV25-1	-	TRBJ2-6	CASSDNSGANVLTF	TGTGCCAGCAGTGACAACTCTGGGGCCAACGTCCTGACTTTC
-	TRBV24-1	TRBD2	TRBJ2-1	CATSDPSGDYNEQFF	TGTGCCACCAGTGACCCTAGCGGGGACTACAATGAGCAGTTCTTC
-	TRBV7-9	TRBD2	TRBJ2-1	CASSSVTSGTNNEQFF	TGTGCCAGCAGCTCCGTGACTAGCGGAACAAACAATGAGCAGTTCTTC